The clone carrying this T cell receptor beta chain was recorded many times. Amplification of TCR beta CDR3 regions used RNA as the template. During a first-round RT-PCR of the TCR CDR3, the HTBI primer set was used. Each CDR3 protein gets one entry after TCRdb re-called the multiplex PCR reads with MiXCR. Of some 650,000 distinct CDR3 sequences in the sample, about 16% were seen once. These data come from a study of T cells in Graves' hyperthyroidism and ophthalmopathy. The V gene's germline CDR1 is SGHAT and CDR2 FQNNGV. After removal of 5 bases from V and 2 bases from J, the junction contained 5 bases not matched to a gene. The CDR3 runs 14 residues. Each ophthalmopathy patient scored at least 3 on the Clinical Activity Score and at least 4 on NOSPECS grade, with duration under 3 months. The study left out patients who had uncontrolled infection, other autoimmune disease, pregnancy or lactation. Diagnosis rested on symptoms, serum thyroxine and TRAb, thyroid ultrasound, and orbital computed tomography. The PBMCs had their origin in more than 9.5 ml of fresh peripheral blood.

Sequencing was performed on blood. V usage is TRBV11-2 and J usage is TRBJ2-5, with 7 positions matching TRBD2. This receptor was identified in a woman aged 40 to 49 with Graves' ophthalmopathy. The CDR3 nucleotides are TGTGCCAGCAGCGCGGGACTACAACAAGAGACCCAGTACTTC. Its translation is CASSAGLQQETQYF.